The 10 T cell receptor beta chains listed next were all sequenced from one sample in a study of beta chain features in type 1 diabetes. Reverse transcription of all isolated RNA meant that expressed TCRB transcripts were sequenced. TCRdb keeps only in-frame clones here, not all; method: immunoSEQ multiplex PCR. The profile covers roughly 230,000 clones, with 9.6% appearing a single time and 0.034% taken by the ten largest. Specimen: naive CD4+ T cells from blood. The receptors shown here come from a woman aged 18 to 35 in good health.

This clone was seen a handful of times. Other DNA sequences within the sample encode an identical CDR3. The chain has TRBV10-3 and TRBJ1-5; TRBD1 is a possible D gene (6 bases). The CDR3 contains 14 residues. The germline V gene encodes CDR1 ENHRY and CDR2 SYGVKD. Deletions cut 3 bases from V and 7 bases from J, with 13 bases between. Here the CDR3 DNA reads TGTGCCATCAGTGAAAGTGGGGGCGGCCAGCCCCAGCATTTT. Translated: CAISESGGGQPQHF.

This CDR3 reads CASSLDTGPGSPLHF. DNA for the CDR3: TGCGCCAGCAGCTTGGATACAGGCCCCGGATCACCCCTCCACTTT. The V and J genes are TRBV5-1 and TRBJ1-6; perhaps TRBD1 as D (5 bases). V lost 0 bases and J 10 bases, leaving 14 bases between the germline ends. This CDR3 has 15 residues. Per germline, CDR1 SGHRS and CDR2 YFSETQ.

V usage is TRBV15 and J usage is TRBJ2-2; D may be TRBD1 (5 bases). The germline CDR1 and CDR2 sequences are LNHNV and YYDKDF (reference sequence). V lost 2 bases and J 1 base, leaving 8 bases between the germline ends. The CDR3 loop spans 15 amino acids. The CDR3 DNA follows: TGTGCCACCAGCAGACAGGGTCTGAACACCGGGGAGCTGTTTTTT. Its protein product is CATSRQGLNTGELFF.

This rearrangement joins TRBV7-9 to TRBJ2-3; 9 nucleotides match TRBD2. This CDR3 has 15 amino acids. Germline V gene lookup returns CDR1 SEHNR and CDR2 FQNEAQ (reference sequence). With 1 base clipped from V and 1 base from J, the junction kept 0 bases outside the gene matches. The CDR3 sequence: CASSLVAGGTDTQYF. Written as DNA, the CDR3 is TGTGCCAGCAGCTTAGTAGCGGGAGGCACAGATACGCAGTATTTT.

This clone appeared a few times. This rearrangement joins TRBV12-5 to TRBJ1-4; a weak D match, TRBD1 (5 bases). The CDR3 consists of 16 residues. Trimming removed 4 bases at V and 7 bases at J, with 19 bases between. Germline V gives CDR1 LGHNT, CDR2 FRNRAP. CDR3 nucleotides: TGTGCTAGTGGTTCGGGAGGGTCGGGGGGTTCTGAAAAACTGTTTTTT. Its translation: CASGSGGSGGSEKLFF.

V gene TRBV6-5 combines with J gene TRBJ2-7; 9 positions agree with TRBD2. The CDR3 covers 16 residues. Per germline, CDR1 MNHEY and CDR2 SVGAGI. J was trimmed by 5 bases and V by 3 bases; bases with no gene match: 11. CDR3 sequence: CASSYPGLALSNEQYF. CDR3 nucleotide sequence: TGTGCCAGCAGTTATCCGGGACTAGCTTTATCCAACGAGCAGTACTTC.

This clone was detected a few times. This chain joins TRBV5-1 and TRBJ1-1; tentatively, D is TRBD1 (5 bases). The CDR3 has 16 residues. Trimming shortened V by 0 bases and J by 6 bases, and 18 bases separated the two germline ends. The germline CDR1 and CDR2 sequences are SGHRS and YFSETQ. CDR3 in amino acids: CASSLGSVGGSPEAFF. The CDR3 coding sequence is TGCGCCAGCAGCTTGGGATCCGTGGGGGGGAGCCCTGAAGCTTTCTTT.

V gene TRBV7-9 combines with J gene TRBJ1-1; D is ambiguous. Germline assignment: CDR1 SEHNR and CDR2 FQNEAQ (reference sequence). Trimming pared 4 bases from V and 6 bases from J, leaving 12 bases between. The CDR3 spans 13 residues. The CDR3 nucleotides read TGTGCCAGCAGCTACCCCGGGGTCCCTGAAGCTTTCTTT. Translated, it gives CASSYPGVPEAFF.

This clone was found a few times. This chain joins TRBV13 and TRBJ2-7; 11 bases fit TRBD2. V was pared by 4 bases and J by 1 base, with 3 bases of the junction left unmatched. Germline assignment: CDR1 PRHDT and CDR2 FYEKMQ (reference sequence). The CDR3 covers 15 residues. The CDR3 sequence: CASSSGLAGSYEQYF. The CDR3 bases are TGTGCCAGCAGCTCCGGACTAGCGGGTTCCTACGAGCAGTACTTC.

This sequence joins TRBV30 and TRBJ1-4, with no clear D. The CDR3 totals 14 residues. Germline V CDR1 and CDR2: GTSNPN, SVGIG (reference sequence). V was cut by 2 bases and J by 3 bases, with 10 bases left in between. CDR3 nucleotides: TGTGCCTGGAGTAACGGACTGGCTAATGAAAAACTGTTTTTT. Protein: CAWSNGLANEKLFF. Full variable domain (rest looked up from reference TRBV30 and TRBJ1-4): SQTIHQWPATLVQPVGSPLSLECTVEGTSNPNLYWYRQAAGRGLQLLFYSVGIGQISSEVPQNLSASRPQDRQFILSSKKLLLSDSGFYLCAWSNGLANEKLFFGSGTQLSVL.